This paragraph covers one T cell receptor beta chain sequence. V shed 6 bases and J shed 7 bases, with 19 bases lying between them. CDR3 length: 14 amino acids. CDR1 is SQVTM, CDR2 ANQGSEA, per germline. This sample is part of a study of CD8+ T cells in alopecia areata. Reverse transcription of extracted RNA yielded cDNA, which provided the sequencing template. This table comes from immunoSEQ multiplex PCR, and its TCRdb copy is limited to in-frame clones, with some not included. The table records some 200,000 clones, about 60% of them present only once. The chain combines TRBV29-1 with TRBJ2-4, with a possible D match to TRBD2 (5 bases). The sample here was CD4+ T cells sorted from blood, taken at week 0. The source is a human donor with alopecia areata. DNA for the CDR3: TGCAGCGTGCAGCGACGGCTAGCTGAGAACATTCAGTACTTC. Residues: CSVQRRLAENIQYF.